The 19 T cell receptor beta chains listed next were all sequenced from one sample in a study of T-cell reconstitution after alpha-beta-depleted transplantation in children. TCRbeta library construction was performed incorporating unique molecular identifiers. TCRdb used MiXCR to reprocess the PCR reads, holding one entry per CDR3 protein. This table has roughly 120,000 distinct CDR3 sequences, 10% appearing once. Sequenced here: PBMCs from the stem cell graft donor, sampled from the stem cell graft. These TCRs come from a human donor who donated a stem cell graft to a child with acute lymphoblastic leukemia.

The V and J genes are TRBV4-2 and TRBJ2-1; the D is unclear. Germline V gene data show CDR1 as LGHNA and CDR2 as YNFKEQ. Trimming left V 3 bases short and J 8 bases short, with 11 bases between. The CDR3 sequence is 13 residues long. Here the CDR3 DNA reads TGTGCCAGCAGCCATGGGCAGAGCTATGAGCAGTTCTTC. It is translated as CASSHGQSYEQFF.

Ten or more counts support this clonotype. The V gene is TRBV6-5, the J gene TRBJ1-1, with 7 bases that match TRBD1. V trimming: 6 bases; J trimming: 1 base; junction bases outside the gene matches: 8. CDR1 and CDR2 (germline): MNHEY, SVGAGI. The CDR3 loop spans 15 amino acids. Written as DNA, the CDR3 is TGTGCCAGCAGAGGTAGGGGGCGACCGAACACTGAAGCTTTCTTT. Its protein is CASRGRGRPNTEAFF.

J is TRBJ2-7 and V is TRBV5-4; 7 bases are a match to TRBD1. The junction had 14 bases not matched to a gene; V was cut back by 2 bases and J by 3 bases. This CDR3 contains 17 residues. Germline values: CDR1 SGHNT, CDR2 YYREEE (reference sequence). The DNA for the CDR3 is TGTGCCAGCAGCTTAGCAGAGTTCGGGGACAGTTACTACGAGCAGTACTTC. As protein: CASSLAEFGDSYYEQYF. Based on the CDR3 plus reference TRBV5-4 and TRBJ2-7, the full variable domain is ETGVTQSPTHLIKTRGQQVTLRCSSQSGHNTVSWYQQALGQGPQFIFQYYREEENGRGNFPPRFSGLQFPNYSSELNVNALELDDSALYLCASSLAEFGDSYYEQYFGPGTRLTVT.

This clonotype was observed at least ten times. The rearrangement links TRBV6-1 to TRBJ2-1; a weak D match, TRBD2 (6 bases). The CDR3 has 15 amino acids. V lost 3 bases to trimming and J lost 2 bases, with 11 bases between them. CDR1 and CDR2 from the germline V gene are MNHNS and SASEGT. CDR3 loop: CASSDAGRTYNEQFF. The CDR3 bases are TGTGCCAGCAGTGATGCGGGGCGCACCTACAATGAGCAGTTCTTC.

This clonotype was counted ten times or more. This sequence joins TRBV6-2 or TRBV6-3 and TRBJ2-1, with 7 nucleotides matching TRBD2. V was clipped by 4 bases and J by 1 base; unmatched bases: 4. This CDR3 spans 15 amino acids. Per germline, CDR1 MNHEY and CDR2 SVGEGT. The CDR3 coding sequence is TGTGCCAGCAGTTCCCTAGCGGATTCCTACAATGAGCAGTTCTTC. Translating gives CASSSLADSYNEQFF.

In this sample, this clonotype turned up many times. At one of its ends the junction is not consistent with the germline gene, which may arise from a read error. This chain connects TRBV7-7 to TRBJ2-2; D is perhaps TRBD1 or TRBD2 (5 bases each). Looked up from germline, CDR1 is SSHAT and CDR2 is FNYEAQ (reference sequence). The CDR3 has 16 residues. The CDR3 nucleotides read TGTGCTAGCACCGCGATATTGGGGGAAGGCACCGGGGAGCTGTTTTTT. It codes for CASTAILGEGTGELFF.

Many counts were recorded for this clonotype. The CDR3 loop reads CASRLRQGLNTEAFF. The CDR3, as DNA: TGCGCCAGCAGACTTAGACAGGGCCTGAACACTGAAGCTTTCTTT. The rearrangement joins TRBV5-1 to TRBJ1-1; 7 positions agree with TRBD1. CDR3 size: 15 residues. From germline, CDR1 is SGHRS and CDR2 YFSETQ. The V segment lost 5 bases and the J segment 0 bases; nucleotides outside the gene matches: 7.

This clonotype was found many times. At one boundary the junction diverges from the germline segment, which might be a read error. The chain has TRBV11-2 and TRBJ2-1; the D gene is possibly TRBD2 (6 bases). The CDR3 consists of 11 residues. Germline CDR1 reads SGHAT; CDR2 reads FQNNGV. DNA for the CDR3: TGTGCCAGCAGCTTAGACCCGGGACTGATCTTC. Translated: CASSLDPGLIF.

This clonotype was recorded at least ten times. The chain has TRBV20-1 and TRBJ2-7; 12 bases fit TRBD2. Germline CDR1 reads DFQATT; CDR2 reads SNEGSKA (reference sequence). The CDR3 contains 13 residues. V lost 6 bases, J lost 7 bases, and 7 bases stayed unmatched. The CDR3 region is CSATSGSLREQYF. CDR3 coding DNA: TGCAGTGCGACTAGCGGGAGCTTAAGAGAGCAGTACTTC.

This clonotype was counted at least ten times. The chain uses TRBV27 and TRBJ1-1; the match to TRBD1 covers 7 bases. CDR3 length equals 17 residues. Trimming removed 4 bases from V and 5 bases from J; junction bases left unmatched: 16. The germline V gene has CDR1 MNHEY and CDR2 SMNVEV (reference sequence). This CDR3 is CASSSRRQGGGGTEAFF. For the CDR3, the DNA is TGTGCCAGCAGTTCCCGTCGACAGGGTGGAGGAGGAACTGAAGCTTTCTTT.

This clonotype showed up many times. The chain recombines TRBV7-3 with TRBJ2-2, with 10 nucleotides matching TRBD1. The CDR3 sequence is 15 residues long. V lost 5 bases and J lost 6; bases outside the gene matches: 6. Germline lookup yields CDR1 SGHTA and CDR2 FQGTGA. The CDR3 spells CASSRRQGAAGELFF. The CDR3 region has the DNA TGTGCCAGCAGCAGACGACAGGGGGCCGCCGGGGAGCTGTTTTTT.

This clonotype was picked up many times. Its ends do not fully match the called genes, so a read error is possible. V usage is TRBV7-7 and J usage is TRBJ2-3, with D possibly matching TRBD2 (6 bases). Germline V CDR1 and CDR2: SSHAT, FNYEAQ (reference sequence). CDR3 length: 16 amino acids. This CDR3 reads CASSPRTGLRGDTQYF. The DNA of the CDR3 is TGTGCTAGCAGCCCTAGAACGGGACTCCGGGGGGATACGCAGTATTTT.

This clonotype was observed many times. The chain is built from TRBV5-1 and TRBJ2-5; D might be TRBD2 (7 bases). The V end was cut by 7 bases, the J end by 0 bases, with 16 bases between. CDR3 length: 15 residues. Germline CDR1 reads SGHRS; CDR2 reads YFSETQ. CDR3 in amino acids: CASGGGRGNQETQYF. The DNA of the CDR3 is TGCGCCAGCGGGGGCGGGAGAGGAAACCAAGAGACCCAGTACTTC.

This clonotype was observed many times. The chain uses TRBV5-1 and TRBJ1-1; perhaps TRBD1 as D (5 bases). CDR3 size: 15 residues. Between the trimmed V and J ends, which lost 0 bases and 2 bases, there was a span of 11 bases. Germline V gives CDR1 SGHRS, CDR2 YFSETQ. CDR3 sequence: CASSLDGRTNTEAFF. In nucleotides, the CDR3 is TGCGCCAGCAGCTTGGATGGGCGGACAAACACTGAAGCTTTCTTT. The whole variable domain, filled in from reference TRBV5-1 and TRBJ1-1, reads KAGVTQTPRYLIKTRGQQVTLSCSPISGHRSVSWYQQTPGQGLQFLFEYFSETQRNKGNFPGRFSGRQFSNSRSEMNVSTLELGDSALYLCASSLDGRTNTEAFFGQGTRLTVV.

This clonotype was seen many times. The chain recombines TRBV6-1 with TRBJ1-1; 9 bases fit TRBD1. The CDR3 covers 13 residues. The J segment lost 1 base and the V segment lost 6 bases, leaving 0 bases of the junction unmatched. CDR1 and CDR2 from the germline V gene are MNHNS and SASEGT. CDR3 residues: CASRTGGNTEAFF. The CDR3 DNA reads TGTGCCAGCAGGACAGGGGGGAACACTGAAGCTTTCTTT.

The rearrangement joins TRBV7-9 to TRBJ2-7; TRBD1 is a possible D gene (6 bases). The V end was cut by 4 bases, the J end by 7 bases, with 23 bases between. This CDR3 is 16 amino acids long. Germline V CDR1 and CDR2: SEHNR, FQNEAQ (reference sequence). CDR3 residues: CASSSYLDPGTWEQYF. In DNA form, the CDR3 reads TGTGCCAGCAGCTCGTACTTGGACCCAGGGACATGGGAGCAGTACTTC. The complete variable domain, with remaining parts taken from reference TRBV7-9 and TRBJ2-7, reads DTGVSQNPRHKITKRGQNVTFRCDPISEHNRLYWYRQTLGQGPEFLTYFQNEAQLEKSRLLSDRFSAERPKGSFSTLEIQRTEQGDSAMYLCASSSYLDPGTWEQYFGPGTRLTVT.

This clonotype was seen repeatedly, ten times or more. This sequence joins TRBV18 and TRBJ1-5; 10 positions match TRBD1. The CDR3 contains 14 residues. Germline CDR1 KGHSH, CDR2 LQKENI. The junction had 2 bases not matched to a gene; V was cut back by 4 bases and J by 5 bases. The CDR3: CASSRGQGYQPQHF. The CDR3 bases are TGTGCCAGCTCACGGGGACAGGGGTATCAGCCCCAGCATTTT. Filled out from reference TRBV18 and TRBJ1-5, the complete variable domain reads NAGVMQNPRHLVRRRGQEARLRCSPMKGHSHVYWYRQLPEEGLKFMVYLQKENIIDESGMPKERFSAEFPKEGPSILRIQQVVRGDSAAYFCASSRGQGYQPQHFGDGTRLSIL.

A note on this clonotype: Being one base from a much bigger clone, this may be a read error. The CDR3 does not close with the conserved phenylalanine or tryptophan, likely indicating a read error. The chain has TRBV20-1 and TRBJ2-7; 8 bases map to TRBD1. Losses at the gene ends were 6 bases for V and 2 bases for J; bases not matched to a gene: 6. The V gene's germline CDR1 is DFQATT and CDR2 SNEGSKA (reference sequence). This CDR3 has 13 residues. In DNA form, the CDR3 reads TGCAGTGCCTCGACAGGGGAAGCCTACGAGCAGTACTTG. This translates into CSASTGEAYEQYL.

This clonotype was recorded many times. This chain uses TRBV7-3 with TRBJ2-1; TRBD2 aligns across 8 bases. After removal of 2 bases from V and 2 bases from J, the junction contained 8 bases not matched to a gene. There are 17 residues in the CDR3. Looked up from germline, CDR1 is SGHTA and CDR2 is FQGTGA. The CDR3 nucleotides read TGTGCCAGCAGCTTAGGGCCGGGGGGGGCGGCCTACAATGAGCAGTTCTTC. Protein product: CASSLGPGGAAYNEQFF.